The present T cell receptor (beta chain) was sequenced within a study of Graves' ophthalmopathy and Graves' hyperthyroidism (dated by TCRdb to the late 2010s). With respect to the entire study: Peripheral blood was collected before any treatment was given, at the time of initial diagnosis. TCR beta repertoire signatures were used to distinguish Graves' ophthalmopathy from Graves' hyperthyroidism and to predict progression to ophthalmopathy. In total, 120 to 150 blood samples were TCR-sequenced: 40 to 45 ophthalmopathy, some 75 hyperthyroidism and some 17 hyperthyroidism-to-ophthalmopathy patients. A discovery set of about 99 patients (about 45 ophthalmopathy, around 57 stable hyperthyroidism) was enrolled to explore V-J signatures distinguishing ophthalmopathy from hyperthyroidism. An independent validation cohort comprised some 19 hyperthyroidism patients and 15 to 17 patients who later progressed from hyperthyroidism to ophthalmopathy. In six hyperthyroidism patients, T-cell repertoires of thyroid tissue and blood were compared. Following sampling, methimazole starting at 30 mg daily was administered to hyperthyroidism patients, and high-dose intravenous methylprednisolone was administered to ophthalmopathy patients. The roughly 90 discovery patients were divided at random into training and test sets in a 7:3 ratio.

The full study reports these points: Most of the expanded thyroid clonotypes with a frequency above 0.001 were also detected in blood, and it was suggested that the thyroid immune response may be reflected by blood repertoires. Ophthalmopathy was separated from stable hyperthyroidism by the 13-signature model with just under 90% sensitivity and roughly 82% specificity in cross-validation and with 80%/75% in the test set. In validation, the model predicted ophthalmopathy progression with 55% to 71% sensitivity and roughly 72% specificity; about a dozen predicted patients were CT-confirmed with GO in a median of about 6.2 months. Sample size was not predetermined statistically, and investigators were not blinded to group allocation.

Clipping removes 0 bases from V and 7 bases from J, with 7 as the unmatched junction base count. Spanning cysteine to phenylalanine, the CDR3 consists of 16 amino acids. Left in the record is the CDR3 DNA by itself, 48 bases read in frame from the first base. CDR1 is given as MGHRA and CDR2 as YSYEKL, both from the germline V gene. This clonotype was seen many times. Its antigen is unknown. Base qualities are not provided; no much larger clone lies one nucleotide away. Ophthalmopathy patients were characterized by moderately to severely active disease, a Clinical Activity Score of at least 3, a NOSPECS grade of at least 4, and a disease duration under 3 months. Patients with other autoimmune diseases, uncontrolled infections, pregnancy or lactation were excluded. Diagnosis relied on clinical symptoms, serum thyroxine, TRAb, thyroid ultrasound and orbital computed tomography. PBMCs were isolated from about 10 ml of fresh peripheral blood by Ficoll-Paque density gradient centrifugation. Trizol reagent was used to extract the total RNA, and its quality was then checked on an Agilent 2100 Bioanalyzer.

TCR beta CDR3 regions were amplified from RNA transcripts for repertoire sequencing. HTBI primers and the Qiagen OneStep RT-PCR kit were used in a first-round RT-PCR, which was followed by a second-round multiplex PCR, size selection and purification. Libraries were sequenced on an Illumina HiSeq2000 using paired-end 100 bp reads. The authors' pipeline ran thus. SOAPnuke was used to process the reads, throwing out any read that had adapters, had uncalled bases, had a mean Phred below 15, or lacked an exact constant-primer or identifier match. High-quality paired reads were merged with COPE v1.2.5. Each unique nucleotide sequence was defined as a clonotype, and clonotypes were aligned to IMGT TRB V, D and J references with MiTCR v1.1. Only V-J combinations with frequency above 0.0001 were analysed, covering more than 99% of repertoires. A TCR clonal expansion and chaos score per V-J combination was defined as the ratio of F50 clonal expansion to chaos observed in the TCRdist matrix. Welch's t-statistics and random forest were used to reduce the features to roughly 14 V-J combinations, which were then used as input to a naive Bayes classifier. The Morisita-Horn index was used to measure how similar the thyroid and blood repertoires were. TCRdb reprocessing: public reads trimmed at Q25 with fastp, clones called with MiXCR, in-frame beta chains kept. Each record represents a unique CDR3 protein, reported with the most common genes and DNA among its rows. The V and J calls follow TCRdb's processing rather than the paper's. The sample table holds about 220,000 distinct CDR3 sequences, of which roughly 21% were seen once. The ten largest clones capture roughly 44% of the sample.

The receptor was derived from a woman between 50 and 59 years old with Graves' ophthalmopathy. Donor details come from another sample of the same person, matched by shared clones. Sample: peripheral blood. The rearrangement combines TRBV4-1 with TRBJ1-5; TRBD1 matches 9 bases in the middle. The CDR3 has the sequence CASSQEGTGIGQPQHF. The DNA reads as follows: TGCGCCAGCAGCCAAGAGGGGACAGGGATTGGGCAGCCCCAGCATTTT.